This T cell receptor beta chain was sequenced for a study of T cells in Graves' hyperthyroidism and ophthalmopathy. General observations from the study: Onset of ophthalmopathy came a median roughly 6.9 months after the model predicted it. Blood also contained most expanded thyroid clonotypes above 0.001.

Diagnosis rested on symptoms, serum thyroxine and TRAb, thyroid ultrasound, and orbital computed tomography. This sample holds PBMCs from under 11 ml fresh peripheral blood. This clonotype has at least ten counts. The target antigen is unknown. V lost 3 bases and J lost 3, with 18 bases in between. The CDR3 totals 18 residues. Germline loops: CDR1 MNHGY, CDR2 SVAAGI. TCR beta CDR3 regions were amplified from RNA. First-round RT-PCR of the TCR CDR3 relied on the HTBI primer set. TCRdb reprocessed the multiplex PCR reads via MiXCR and lists one record per CDR3 protein. Counted here are around 600,000 distinct CDR3 sequences, approximately 15% occurring once; the ten biggest clones make up around 13%.

This chain connects TRBV6-9 to TRBJ1-6; D is uncertain. The clonotype was recovered from a woman in her forties or fifties with Graves' ophthalmopathy. Sequencing used blood. For the CDR3, the DNA is TGTGCCAGCAGTTACCTACGACGGCGTAGGAGCTATAATTCACCCCTCCACTTT. Residues: CASSYLRRRRSYNSPLHF.